The next 26 T cell receptor beta chains were all read from a single sample in a study of CD8+ T cells in alopecia areata. Sequencing templates came from extracted RNA that was reverse transcribed into cDNA. The assay was immunoSEQ multiplex PCR, and TCRdb's table has in-frame clones only and misses some. The sample has about 76,000 clones, roughly 28% seen once; the top ten hold under 15%. Treatment reported: oral pan-JAK inhibitor, 5-10 mg twice daily. The sequencing used CD8+ T cells sorted from blood, collected at week 4, from a patient treated with tofacitinib. All receptors derive from a human donor with alopecia areata.

This clone was seen more than once but under ten times. The V call is TRBV11-2, the J call TRBJ1-2, with D hard to call. The CDR3 sequence is 17 residues long. CDR1 and CDR2 (germline): SGHAT, FQNNGV. V gave up 0 bases and J gave up 6 bases, with 20 bases separating them. The CDR3 nucleotides are TGTGCCAGCAGCTTAGATCCCAGCGCCGGAGCTACCAATGGCTACACCTTC. It specifies CASSLDPSAGATNGYTF. Combining the CDR3 with reference TRBV11-2 and TRBJ1-2 gives the whole variable domain EAGVAQSPRYKIIEKRQSVAFWCNPISGHATLYWYQQILGQGPKLLIQFQNNGVVDDSQLPKDRFSAERLKGVDSTLKIQPAKLEDSAVYLCASSLDPSAGATNGYTFGSGTRLTVV.

The CDR3 spells CASSLRGAGETQYF. The DNA for the CDR3 is TGTGCCAGCAGTCTAAGGGGGGCGGGAGAGACCCAGTACTTC. V gene TRBV27 combines with J gene TRBJ2-5; D may be TRBD1 or TRBD2 (6 bases each). V lost 5 bases, J lost 4 bases, and 14 bases lay in between. Germline V gene sequence: CDR1 MNHEY, CDR2 SMNVEV (reference sequence). The CDR3 contains 14 residues.

This clone has more than one count but fewer than ten. V is TRBV18 and J is TRBJ2-1; D is possibly TRBD2 (6 bases). The CDR3 is 17 residues long. Trimming removed 3 bases at V and 0 bases at J, with 15 bases between. Germline assignment: CDR1 KGHSH and CDR2 LQKENI. The CDR3 DNA sequence: TGTGCCAGCTCACCCCTCGGGACTTCCCTCTCCTACAATGAGCAGTTCTTC. Amino acid sequence: CASSPLGTSLSYNEQFF.

The sample holds a few counts of this clone. This chain links TRBV29-1 with TRBJ2-1; unclear D gene. The V gene lost 2 bases and the J gene lost 4 bases, with 6 bases spanning the gap. Germline CDR1 reads SQVTM; CDR2 reads ANQGSEA. This CDR3 has 12 residues. CDR3 sequence (DNA): TGCAGCGTTGAAACTGGATACAATGAGCAGTTCTTC. It is translated as CSVETGYNEQFF.

The chain links TRBV13 to TRBJ2-5; D remains unclear. CDR1 and CDR2 from the germline V gene are PRHDT and FYEKMQ (reference sequence). The CDR3 sequence is 11 residues long. Trimming took 3 bases from V and 2 from J, leaving 1 base between them. CDR3 region: CASSFQETQYF. The CDR3 DNA follows: TGTGCCAGCAGCTTTCAAGAGACCCAGTACTTC.

This clone occurred a few times. The chain links TRBV11-2 to TRBJ2-2; TRBD2 might be the D (6 bases). The CDR3 extends over 13 amino acids. Trimming pared 8 bases from V and 7 bases from J, leaving 14 bases between. CDR1 and CDR2 (germline): SGHAT, FQNNGV. The CDR3 DNA reads TGTGCCAGCGAATTCCGGAGGGGCGGGGAGCTGTTTTTT. It encodes CASEFRRGGELFF.

The gene calls are TRBV29-1 and TRBJ2-5, with D possibly being TRBD2 (5 bases). The CDR3 length is 11 residues. Germline lookup yields CDR1 SQVTM and CDR2 ANQGSEA. With 4 bases removed from V and 11 bases from J, the gap between germline ends came to 14 bases. CDR3 in DNA: TGCAGCGTTGTCGGCACCTGGGAGCAGTACTTC. It codes for CSVVGTWEQYF.

This clone was seen a few times. The genes are TRBV30 and TRBJ2-7; tentative D call: TRBD2 (6 bases). The V and J ends lost 3 bases and 5 bases respectively, with 20 bases between them. CDR3 length equals 15 residues. In germline, CDR1 is GTSNPN, CDR2 SVGIG (reference sequence). Here the CDR3 reads CAWSPAGPVPNEQYF. The CDR3 nucleotides are TGTGCCTGGAGCCCTGCGGGGCCCGTACCCAACGAGCAGTACTTC.

The J gene is TRBJ2-7, the V gene TRBV7-8; D is tentatively TRBD1 or TRBD2 (6 bases each). The length of the CDR3 is 15 residues. The V gene lost 0 bases and the J gene lost 4 bases, with 13 bases spanning the gap. Germline V gene sequence: CDR1 SGHVS, CDR2 FQNEAQ. In nucleotides, the CDR3 is TGTGCCAGCAGCTTAGCGGAGAAGGGGGGATACGAGCAGTACTTC. Protein product: CASSLAEKGGYEQYF.

The V and J genes are TRBV7-9 and TRBJ2-3; TRBD2 agrees at 10 bases. The ends lost 5 bases at V and 0 bases at J; junction bases unmatched: 11. Germline V CDR1 and CDR2: SEHNR, FQNEAQ (reference sequence). This CDR3 comprises 18 residues. For the CDR3, the DNA is TGTGCCAGCAGCAGCGATAGCGGGAGGTCTGCCAGCACAGATACGCAGTATTTT. Its protein product is CASSSDSGRSASTDTQYF.

The V gene is TRBV29-1, the J gene TRBJ2-7; no clear D. The CDR3 covers 15 residues. Germline lookup yields CDR1 SQVTM and CDR2 ANQGSEA. Between the trimmed V and J ends, which lost 5 bases and 4 bases, there was a span of 21 bases. The DNA of the CDR3 is TGCAGCGTTTTATACCCCTTCAGTGAAACATACGAGCAGTACTTC. It translates to CSVLYPFSETYEQYF.

This chain links TRBV29-1 with TRBJ2-6, with D maybe TRBD2 (5 bases). CDR3 length: 17 amino acids. Germline-derived CDR1 and CDR2 are SQVTM and ANQGSEA. V was shortened by 4 bases and J by 1 base, with 17 bases between the two germline ends. CDR3 sequence (DNA): TGCAGCGTTGTGGGGAGATCGGCCCGGTCTGGGGCCAACGTCCTGACTTTC. It translates to CSVVGRSARSGANVLTF.

The genes are TRBV29-1 and TRBJ2-7, with 11 bases matching TRBD1. Germline V gives CDR1 SQVTM, CDR2 ANQGSEA. This CDR3 region has 14 residues. The V and J ends lost 7 bases and 3 bases, in that order; junction bases with no gene match: 8. As DNA, the CDR3 is TGCAGCGCCGCCGGGACAGGGGGAAACTACGAGCAGTACTTC. Its protein is CSAAGTGGNYEQYF.

This rearrangement joins TRBV4-2 to TRBJ2-1; 13 bases agree with TRBD2. V trimming: 4 bases; J trimming: 10 bases; junction bases outside the gene matches: 7. CDR3 length: 15 residues. In germline, CDR1 is LGHNA, CDR2 YNFKEQ. For the CDR3, the DNA is TGTGCCAGCAGCCCCGGACTAGCGGGAGCACGCGAGCAGTTCTTC. As protein: CASSPGLAGAREQFF.

The chain has TRBV29-1 and TRBJ1-2; 9 bases are a match to TRBD1. Per germline, CDR1 SQVTM and CDR2 ANQGSEA. V was pared by 4 bases and J by 4 bases, with 1 base of the junction left unmatched. The CDR3 sequence is 12 residues long. CDR3 sequence: CSVVTGGYGYTF. CDR3 coding DNA: TGCAGCGTTGTGACAGGGGGCTATGGCTACACCTTC.

To note about this clone: Additional DNA sequences in this sample encode the identical CDR3. V gene TRBV29-1 combines with J gene TRBJ1-2; the match to TRBD1 covers 7 bases. The CDR3 extends over 11 amino acids. Germline CDR1 SQVTM, CDR2 ANQGSEA. V lost 6 bases, J lost 3 bases, and 1 base stayed unmatched. The CDR3 is CSVGTDYGYTF. The DNA of the CDR3 is TGCAGCGTGGGGACAGACTATGGCTACACCTTC.

The CDR3 DNA sequence: TGCGCCAGCACCGACACAGCGGGGGACAATGAGCAGTTCTTC. It codes for CASTDTAGDNEQFF. The chain combines TRBV5-1 with TRBJ2-1; 8 nucleotides align to TRBD2. There are 14 residues in the CDR3. Germline V lookup: CDR1 SGHRS, CDR2 YFSETQ. The junction had 7 bases not matched to a gene; V was cut back by 6 bases and J by 5 bases.

This clone was found a few times. V gene TRBV29-1 combines with J gene TRBJ2-1; 15 bases fit TRBD2. This CDR3 region has 15 residues. Per germline, CDR1 SQVTM and CDR2 ANQGSEA. V gave up 3 bases and J gave up 8 bases; unmatched junction bases: 5. In DNA form, the CDR3 reads TGCAGCGTTGATGGGACTAGCGGGAGGATCTATGAGCAGTTCTTC. Translated: CSVDGTSGRIYEQFF.

This clone came up a few times. The chain joins TRBV2 to TRBJ2-5; TRBD1 or TRBD2 may be the D gene (5 bases each). Germline V CDR1 and CDR2: SNHLY, FYNNEI. This CDR3 is built from 12 residues. V dropped 8 bases and J dropped 1 base, with 8 bases sitting between them. DNA of the CDR3: TGTGCCAGCCTTGGGACCCAAGAGACCCAGTACTTC. It translates to CASLGTQETQYF.

V gene TRBV29-1 combines with J gene TRBJ1-2, with D possibly being TRBD1 (6 bases). Looked up from germline, CDR1 is SQVTM and CDR2 is ANQGSEA. V was pared by 6 bases and J by 0 bases, with 14 bases between. The length of the CDR3 is 14 residues. This CDR3 reads CSVPTGNANYGYTF. CDR3 DNA sequence: TGCAGCGTCCCAACAGGGAACGCTAACTATGGCTACACCTTC.

The genes are TRBV11-2 and TRBJ2-1; 9 bases map to TRBD1. Germline V gene lookup returns CDR1 SGHAT and CDR2 FQNNGV. The CDR3 consists of 15 residues. V gave up 6 bases and J gave up 9 bases; unmatched junction bases: 12. The CDR3 nucleotides are TGTGCCAGCAGGTCAAACAGGGGGCCAAGGGGTGAGCAGTTCTTC. This gives the protein CASRSNRGPRGEQFF.

The V and J genes are TRBV27 and TRBJ1-1; D is possibly TRBD1 (5 bases). Trimming took 8 bases from V and 0 from J, leaving 16 bases between them. The length of the CDR3 is 15 residues. CDR1 and CDR2 (germline): MNHEY, SMNVEV (reference sequence). In DNA, the CDR3 is TGTGCCAGCCAGGTGGTAGGGGCAATGAACACTGAAGCTTTCTTT. It yields the protein CASQVVGAMNTEAFF.

This clone has a handful of counts. This rearrangement joins TRBV29-1 to TRBJ2-4; tentatively, D is TRBD1 or TRBD2 (6 bases each). Germline V gives CDR1 SQVTM, CDR2 ANQGSEA. The V and J ends lost 0 bases and 6 bases respectively, with 18 bases between them. This CDR3 spans 16 amino acids. The chain's CDR3 is CSVEDRGEQNGNIQYF. The CDR3 DNA is TGCAGCGTTGAAGATAGGGGGGAACAGAATGGAAACATTCAGTACTTC.

The genes are TRBV7-9 and TRBJ2-5, with D tentatively TRBD1 (5 bases). The V gene lost 6 bases and the J gene lost 4 bases, with 15 bases spanning the gap. Germline CDR1 and CDR2: SEHNR and FQNEAQ (reference sequence). The CDR3 covers 14 residues. The CDR3 reads CASSHLGAGETQYF. DNA of the CDR3: TGTGCCAGCAGTCACCTAGGGGCTGGAGAGACCCAGTACTTC.

This sequence joins TRBV29-1 and TRBJ2-2; D remains unclear. The germline V and J ends were trimmed by 4 bases and 6 bases, with 21 bases remaining between them. Germline assignment: CDR1 SQVTM and CDR2 ANQGSEA. The length of the CDR3 is 16 residues. The CDR3 region has the DNA TGCAGCGTTGTTTCCCCTGAAAGACCGATCGCCGGGGAGCTGTTTTTT. This encodes CSVVSPERPIAGELFF.

V gene TRBV7-2 combines with J gene TRBJ2-4; no definite D call. The CDR3 runs 8 residues. Trimming left V 3 bases short and J 13 bases short, with 1 base between. Germline V gene lookup returns CDR1 SGHTA and CDR2 FQGNSA. In nucleotides, the CDR3 is TGTGCCAGCAGCTTGCAGTACTTC. Protein product: CASSLQYF.